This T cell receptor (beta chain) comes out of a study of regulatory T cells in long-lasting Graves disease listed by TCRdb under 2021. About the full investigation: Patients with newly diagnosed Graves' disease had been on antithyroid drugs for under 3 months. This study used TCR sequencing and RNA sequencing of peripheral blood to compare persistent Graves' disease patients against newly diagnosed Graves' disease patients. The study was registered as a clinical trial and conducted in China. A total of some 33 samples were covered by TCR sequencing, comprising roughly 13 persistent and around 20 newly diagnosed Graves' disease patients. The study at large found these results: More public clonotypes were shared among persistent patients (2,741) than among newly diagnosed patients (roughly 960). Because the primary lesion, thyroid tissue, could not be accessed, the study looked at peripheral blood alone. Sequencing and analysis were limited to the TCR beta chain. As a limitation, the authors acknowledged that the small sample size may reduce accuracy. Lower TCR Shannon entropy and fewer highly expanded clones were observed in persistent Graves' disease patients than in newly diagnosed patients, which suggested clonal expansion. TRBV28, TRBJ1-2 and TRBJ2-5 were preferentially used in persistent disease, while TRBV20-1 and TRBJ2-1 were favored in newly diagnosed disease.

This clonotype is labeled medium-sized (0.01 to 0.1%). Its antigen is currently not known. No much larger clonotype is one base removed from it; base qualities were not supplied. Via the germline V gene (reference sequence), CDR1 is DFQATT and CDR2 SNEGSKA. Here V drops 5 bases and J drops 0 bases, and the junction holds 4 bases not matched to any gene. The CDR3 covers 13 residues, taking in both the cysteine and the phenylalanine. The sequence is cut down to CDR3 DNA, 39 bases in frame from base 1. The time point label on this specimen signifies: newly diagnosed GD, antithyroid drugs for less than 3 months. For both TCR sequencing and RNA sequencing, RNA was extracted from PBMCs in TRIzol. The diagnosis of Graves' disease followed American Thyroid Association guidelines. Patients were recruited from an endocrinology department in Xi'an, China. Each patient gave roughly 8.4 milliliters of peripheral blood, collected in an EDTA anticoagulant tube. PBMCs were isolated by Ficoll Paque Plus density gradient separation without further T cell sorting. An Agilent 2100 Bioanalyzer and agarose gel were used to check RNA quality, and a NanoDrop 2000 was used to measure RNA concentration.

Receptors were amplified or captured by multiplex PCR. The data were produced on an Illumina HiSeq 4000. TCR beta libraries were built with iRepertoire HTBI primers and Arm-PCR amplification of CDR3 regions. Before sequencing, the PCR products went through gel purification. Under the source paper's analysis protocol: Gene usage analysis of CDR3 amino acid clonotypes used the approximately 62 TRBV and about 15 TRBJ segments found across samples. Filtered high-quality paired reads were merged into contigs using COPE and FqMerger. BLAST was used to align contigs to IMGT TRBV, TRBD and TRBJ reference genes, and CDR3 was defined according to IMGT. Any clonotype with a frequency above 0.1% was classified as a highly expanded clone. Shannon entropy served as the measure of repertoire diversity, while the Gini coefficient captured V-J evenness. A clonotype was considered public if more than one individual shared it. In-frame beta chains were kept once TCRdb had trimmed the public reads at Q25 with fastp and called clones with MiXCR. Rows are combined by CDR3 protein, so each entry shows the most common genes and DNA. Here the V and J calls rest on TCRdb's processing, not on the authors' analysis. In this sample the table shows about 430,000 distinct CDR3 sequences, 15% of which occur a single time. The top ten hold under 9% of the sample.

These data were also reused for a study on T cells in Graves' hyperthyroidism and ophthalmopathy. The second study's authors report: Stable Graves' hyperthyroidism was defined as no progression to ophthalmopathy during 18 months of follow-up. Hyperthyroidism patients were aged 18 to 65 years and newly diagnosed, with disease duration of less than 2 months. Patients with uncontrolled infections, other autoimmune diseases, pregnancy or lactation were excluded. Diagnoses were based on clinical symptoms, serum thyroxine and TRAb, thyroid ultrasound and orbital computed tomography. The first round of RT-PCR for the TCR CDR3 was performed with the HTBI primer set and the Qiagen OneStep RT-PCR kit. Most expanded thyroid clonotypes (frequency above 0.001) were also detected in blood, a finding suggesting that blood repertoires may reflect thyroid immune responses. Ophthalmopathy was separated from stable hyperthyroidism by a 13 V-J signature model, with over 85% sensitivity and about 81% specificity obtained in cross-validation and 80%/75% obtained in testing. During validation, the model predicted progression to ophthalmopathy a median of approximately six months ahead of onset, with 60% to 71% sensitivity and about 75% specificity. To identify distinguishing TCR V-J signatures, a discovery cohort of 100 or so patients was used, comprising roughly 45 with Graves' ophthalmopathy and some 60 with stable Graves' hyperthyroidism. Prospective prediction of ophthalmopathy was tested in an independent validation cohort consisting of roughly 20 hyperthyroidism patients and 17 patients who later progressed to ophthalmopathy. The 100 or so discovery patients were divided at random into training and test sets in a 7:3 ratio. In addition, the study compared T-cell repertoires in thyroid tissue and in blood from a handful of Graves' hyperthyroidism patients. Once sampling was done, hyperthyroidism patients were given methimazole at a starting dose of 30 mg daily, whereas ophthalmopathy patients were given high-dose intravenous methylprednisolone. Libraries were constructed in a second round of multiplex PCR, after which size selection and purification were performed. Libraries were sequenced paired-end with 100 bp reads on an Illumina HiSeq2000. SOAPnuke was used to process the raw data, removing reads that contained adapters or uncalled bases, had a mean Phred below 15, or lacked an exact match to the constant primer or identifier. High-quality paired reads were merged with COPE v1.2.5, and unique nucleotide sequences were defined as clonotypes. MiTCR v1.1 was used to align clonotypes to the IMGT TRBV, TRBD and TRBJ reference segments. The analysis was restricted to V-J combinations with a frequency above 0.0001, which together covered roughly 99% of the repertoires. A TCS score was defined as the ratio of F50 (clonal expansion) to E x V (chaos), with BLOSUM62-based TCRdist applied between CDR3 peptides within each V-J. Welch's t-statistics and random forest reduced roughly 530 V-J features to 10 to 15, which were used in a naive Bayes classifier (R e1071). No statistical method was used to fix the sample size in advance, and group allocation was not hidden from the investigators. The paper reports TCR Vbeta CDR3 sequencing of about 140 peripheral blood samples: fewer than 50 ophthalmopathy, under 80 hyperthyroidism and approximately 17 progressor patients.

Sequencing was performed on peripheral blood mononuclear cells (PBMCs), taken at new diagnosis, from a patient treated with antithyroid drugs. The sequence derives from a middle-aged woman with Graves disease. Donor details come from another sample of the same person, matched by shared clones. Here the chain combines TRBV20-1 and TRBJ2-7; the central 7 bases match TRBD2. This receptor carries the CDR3 CSAYSGLSYEQYF. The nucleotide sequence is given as TGCAGTGCTTATAGCGGGCTCTCCTACGAGCAGTACTTC.